These 10 T cell receptor beta chains share one sample of origin, sequenced in a study of T cell responses to AZD1222 COVID-19 vaccine (dated by TCRdb to the early 2020s). The label giving this sample's time point can be read as: about 28 days (+/-7) after the second vaccine dose. The library was obtained by the immunoSEQ multiplex PCR assay. Not all clones reach the TCRdb copy of this immuneACCESS table, which keeps in-frame sequences only. Checked studies attribute under half of the gap to unresolved V genes and leave the rest unexplained. The sample table records roughly 200,000 clones; 80% to 95% of these occur just once. The ten largest clones add up to about 1.8% of the sample. Sequencing was performed on peripheral blood, taken 28 days after the second AZD1222 dose. Receptor source: an adult who received the AZD1222 COVID-19 vaccine.

Notes on this clone: The sample has other DNA sequences that encode this CDR3 too. The chain recombines TRBV5-1 with TRBJ2-1; weak D call: TRBD2 (5 bases). V was trimmed by 0 bases and J by 0 bases, leaving 7 bases between them. The CDR3 is 15 amino acids. Germline values: CDR1 SGHRS, CDR2 YFSETQ. The CDR3 region has the DNA TGCGCCAGCAGCTTGGGAGGGAGCTCCTACAATGAGCAGTTCTTC. Residues: CASSLGGSSYNEQFF.

This clone was detected only once. V and J are TRBV18 and TRBJ2-3; the D is unclear. CDR1 and CDR2 from the germline V gene are KGHSH and LQKENI. V lost 6 bases, J lost 3 bases, and 13 bases lay in between. The CDR3 runs 14 residues. The CDR3 reads CASSPIELTDTQYF. CDR3 bases: TGTGCCAGCTCGCCTATAGAGTTAACAGATACGCAGTATTTT.

The J gene is TRBJ2-1, the V gene TRBV5-1; 11 bases are shared with TRBD2. V was pared by 2 bases and J by 0 bases, with 1 base of the junction left unmatched. Looked up from germline, CDR1 is SGHRS and CDR2 is YFSETQ. The CDR3 is made up of 16 amino acids. The CDR3 nucleotides are TGCGCCAGCAGCTTAACTAGCGGGAGCTCCTACAATGAGCAGTTCTTC. It specifies CASSLTSGSSYNEQFF. Variable domain in full (rest from reference TRBV5-1 and TRBJ2-1): KAGVTQTPRYLIKTRGQQVTLSCSPISGHRSVSWYQQTPGQGLQFLFEYFSETQRNKGNFPGRFSGRQFSNSRSEMNVSTLELGDSALYLCASSLTSGSSYNEQFFGPGTRLTVL.

This sequence joins TRBV23-1 and TRBJ1-3; no definite D call. TRBV23-1 carries the ORF label, with uncertain function. The CDR3 contains 15 residues. Trimming left V 3 bases short and J 0 bases short, with 9 bases between. CDR3 residues: CASSHTEASGNTIYF. The CDR3 DNA is TGCGCCAGCAGTCATACAGAAGCCTCTGGAAACACCATATATTTT.

The chain combines TRBV5-1 with TRBJ2-3; 8 bases agree with TRBD1. The junction had 6 bases not matched to a gene; V was cut back by 4 bases and J by 2 bases. The CDR3 has 15 amino acids. Germline V gene data show CDR1 as SGHRS and CDR2 as YFSETQ. The CDR3 loop reads CASSRRQGFTDTQYF. The CDR3 coding sequence is TGCGCCAGCAGCAGGAGACAGGGGTTCACAGATACGCAGTATTTT. Drawing the rest from reference TRBV5-1 and TRBJ2-3, the complete variable domain is KAGVTQTPRYLIKTRGQQVTLSCSPISGHRSVSWYQQTPGQGLQFLFEYFSETQRNKGNFPGRFSGRQFSNSRSEMNVSTLELGDSALYLCASSRRQGFTDTQYFGPGTRLTVL.

The V and J genes are TRBV11-2 and TRBJ1-1, with D perhaps TRBD1 (6 bases). V was cut by 6 bases and J by 6 bases, with 14 bases left in between. CDR1 and CDR2 (germline): SGHAT, FQNNGV. The CDR3 contains 13 residues. The CDR3 DNA follows: TGTGCCAGCAGTCTTACAGGGAGCCCTGAAGCTTTCTTT. Its translation: CASSLTGSPEAFF.

This sequence joins TRBV5-5 and TRBJ2-3, with TRBD1 matching over 7 bases. The length of the CDR3 is 15 residues. Trimming at V came to 2 bases and at J to 2 bases, leaving 5 bases not matched to a gene. The germline CDR1 and CDR2 sequences are SGHKS and YYEKEE (reference sequence). CDR3 DNA: TGTGCCAGCAGCTTAGACAGGGTGGTCACAGATACGCAGTATTTT. Protein product: CASSLDRVVTDTQYF. The full variable domain, its missing parts supplied by reference TRBV5-5 and TRBJ2-3, is DAGVTQSPTHLIKTRGQQVTLRCSPISGHKSVSWYQQVLGQGPQFIFQYYEKEERGRGNFPDRFSARQFPNYSSELNVNALLLGDSALYLCASSLDRVVTDTQYFGPGTRLTVL.

The chain is built from TRBV6-2 or TRBV6-3 and TRBJ1-5; D might be TRBD1 (6 bases). This CDR3 region has 16 residues. Trimming stripped 4 bases from V and 0 bases from J, with 13 bases between. Germline V gene lookup returns CDR1 MNHEY and CDR2 SVGEGT. CDR3 region: CASSSEGGDSNQPQHF. In nucleotides, the CDR3 is TGTGCCAGCAGTTCCGAGGGGGGTGATAGCAATCAGCCCCAGCATTTT.

J is TRBJ1-2 and V is TRBV20-1, with D maybe TRBD1 (5 bases). Germline loops: CDR1 DFQATT, CDR2 SNEGSKA (reference sequence). The CDR3 covers 11 residues. V was shortened by 6 bases and J by 7 bases, with 12 bases between the two germline ends. The CDR3 coding sequence is TGCAGTGCCCTTGGGGGTTCTGGCTACACCTTC. It is translated as CSALGGSGYTF.

This chain links TRBV7-2 with TRBJ1-1; TRBD1 matches 7 bases. The V and J ends lost 1 base and 1 base, in that order; junction bases with no gene match: 6. The CDR3 sequence is 16 residues long. The germline gives CDR1 SGHTA, CDR2 FQGNSA. The CDR3 reads CASSLDEGQENTEAFF. CDR3 nucleotide sequence: TGTGCCAGCAGCTTAGATGAAGGACAGGAGAACACTGAAGCTTTCTTT.